The following is a T cell receptor beta chain sequence with its context. The antigen is unknown. The CDR3 runs 14 residues. Per germline, CDR1 SGHRS and CDR2 YFSETQ. Trimming took 4 bases from V and 1 from J, leaving 12 bases between them. The data are from a study of T-cell memory formation after mild COVID-19. Study-level findings and limits: Among clones contracting day 15 to 85, CD4/CD8 was balanced, whereas later expanders leaned CD4+.

From 5'RACE with constant-segment primers came TCR alpha and TCR beta cDNA libraries that carried sample barcodes and UMIs. TCRdb fed the 5' RACE reads into MiXCR, producing one record per CDR3 protein. The table records 400,000 to 500,000 distinct CDR3 sequences, 15% to 20% of them present only once. Material: PBMCs or a T cell subset sorted from them (not recorded which). The receptor was derived from a man between 18 and 35 years old who had mild COVID-19 (a few samples of this study predate the infection). Cell type and time point are not known. This chain connects TRBV5-1 to TRBJ2-7; D is uncertain. CDR3 loop: CASSIWTESYEQYF. The CDR3 DNA is TGCGCCAGCAGCATATGGACGGAATCCTACGAGCAGTACTTC.